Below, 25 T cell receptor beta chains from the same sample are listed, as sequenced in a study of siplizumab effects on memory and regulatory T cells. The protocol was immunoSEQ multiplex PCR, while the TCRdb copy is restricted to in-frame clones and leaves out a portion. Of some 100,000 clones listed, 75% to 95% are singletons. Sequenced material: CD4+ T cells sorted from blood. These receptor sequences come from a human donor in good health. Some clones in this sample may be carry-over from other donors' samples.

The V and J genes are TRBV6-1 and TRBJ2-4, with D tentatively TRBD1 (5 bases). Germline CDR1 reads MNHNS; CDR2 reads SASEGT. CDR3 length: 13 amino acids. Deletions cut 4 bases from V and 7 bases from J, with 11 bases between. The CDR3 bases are TGTGCCAGCAGTGTACAGGCGCGGAACATTCAGTACTTC. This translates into CASSVQARNIQYF.

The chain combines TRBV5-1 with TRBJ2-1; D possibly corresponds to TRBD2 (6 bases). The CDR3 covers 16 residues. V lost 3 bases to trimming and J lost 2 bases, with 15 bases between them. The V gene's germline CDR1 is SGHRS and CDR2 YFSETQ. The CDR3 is CASSSITSLAYNEQFF. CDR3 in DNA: TGCGCCAGCAGCTCGATAACTAGCCTGGCCTACAATGAGCAGTTCTTC.

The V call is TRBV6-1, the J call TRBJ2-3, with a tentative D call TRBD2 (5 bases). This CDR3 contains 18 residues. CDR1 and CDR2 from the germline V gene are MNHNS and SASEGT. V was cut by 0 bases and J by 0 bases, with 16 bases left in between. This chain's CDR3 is CASSEAISGLHSTDTQYF. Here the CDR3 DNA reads TGTGCCAGCAGTGAAGCAATTTCAGGACTCCACAGCACAGATACGCAGTATTTT.

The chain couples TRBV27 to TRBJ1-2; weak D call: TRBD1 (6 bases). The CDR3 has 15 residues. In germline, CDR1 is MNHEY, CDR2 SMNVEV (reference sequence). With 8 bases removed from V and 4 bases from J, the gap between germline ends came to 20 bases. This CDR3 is CASRGAPGGLYGYTF. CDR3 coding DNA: TGTGCCAGCCGGGGGGCCCCTGGCGGCCTCTATGGCTACACCTTC.

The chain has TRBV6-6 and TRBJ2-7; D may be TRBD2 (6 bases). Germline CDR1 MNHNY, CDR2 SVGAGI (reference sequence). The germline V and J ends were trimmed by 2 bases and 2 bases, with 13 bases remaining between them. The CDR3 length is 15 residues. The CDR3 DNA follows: TGTGCCAGCAGTTACGCTGGGGACTTAGCCTACGAGCAGTACTTC. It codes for CASSYAGDLAYEQYF.

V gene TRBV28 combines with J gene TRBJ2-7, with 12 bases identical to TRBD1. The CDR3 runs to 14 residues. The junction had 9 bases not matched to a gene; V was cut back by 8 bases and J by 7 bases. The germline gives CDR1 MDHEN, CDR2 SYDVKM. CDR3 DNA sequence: TGTGCCAGCCGCATTCAGGGACAGGGGGCAGAGCAGTACTTC. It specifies CASRIQGQGAEQYF.

This CDR3 is CASSSFSEQYF. The CDR3 DNA reads TGTGCCAGCAGCTCATTCTCCGAGCAGTACTTC. The V call is TRBV28, the J call TRBJ2-7; D remains unclear. V gave up 6 bases and J gave up 6 bases, with 9 bases separating them. This CDR3 comprises 11 residues. Germline values: CDR1 MDHEN, CDR2 SYDVKM.

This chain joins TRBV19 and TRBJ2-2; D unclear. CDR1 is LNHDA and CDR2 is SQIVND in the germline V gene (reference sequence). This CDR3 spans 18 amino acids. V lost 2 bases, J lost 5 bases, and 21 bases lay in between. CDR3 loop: CASSIFSVFSQLTGELFF. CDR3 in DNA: TGTGCCAGTAGTATATTCTCCGTTTTCAGCCAGTTGACCGGGGAGCTGTTTTTT.

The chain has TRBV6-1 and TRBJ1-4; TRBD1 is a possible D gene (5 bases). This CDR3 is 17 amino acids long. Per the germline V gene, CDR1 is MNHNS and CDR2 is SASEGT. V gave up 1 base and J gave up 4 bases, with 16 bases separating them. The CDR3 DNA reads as TGTGCCAGCAGTGAAGAAGTTTTTGGACAACGTAATGAAAAACTGTTTTTT. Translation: CASSEEVFGQRNEKLFF.

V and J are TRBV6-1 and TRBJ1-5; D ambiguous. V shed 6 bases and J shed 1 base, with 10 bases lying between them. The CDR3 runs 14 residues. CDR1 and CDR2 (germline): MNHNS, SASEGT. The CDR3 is CASRPRTSNQPQHF. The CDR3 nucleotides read TGTGCCAGCAGGCCGAGAACAAGCAATCAGCCCCAGCATTTT.

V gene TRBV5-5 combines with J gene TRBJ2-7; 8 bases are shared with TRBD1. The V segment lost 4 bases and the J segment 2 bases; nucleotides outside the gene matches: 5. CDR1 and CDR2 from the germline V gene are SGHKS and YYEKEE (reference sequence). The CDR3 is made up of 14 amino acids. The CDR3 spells CASSIGQGAYEQYF. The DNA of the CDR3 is TGTGCCAGCAGCATAGGACAGGGCGCCTACGAGCAGTACTTC.

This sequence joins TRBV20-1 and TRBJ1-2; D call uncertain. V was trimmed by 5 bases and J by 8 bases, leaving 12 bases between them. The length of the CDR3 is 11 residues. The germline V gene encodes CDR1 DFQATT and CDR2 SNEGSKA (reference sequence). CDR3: CSASYARGYTF. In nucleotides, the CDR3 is TGCAGTGCTTCCTACGCAAGAGGCTACACCTTC.

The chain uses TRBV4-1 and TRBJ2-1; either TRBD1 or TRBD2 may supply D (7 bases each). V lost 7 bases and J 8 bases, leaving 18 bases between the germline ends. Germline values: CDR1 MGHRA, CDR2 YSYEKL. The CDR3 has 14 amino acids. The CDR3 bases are TGCGCCAGCATGGGGGGGCGGGACAGCGATGAGCAGTTCTTC. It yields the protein CASMGGRDSDEQFF.

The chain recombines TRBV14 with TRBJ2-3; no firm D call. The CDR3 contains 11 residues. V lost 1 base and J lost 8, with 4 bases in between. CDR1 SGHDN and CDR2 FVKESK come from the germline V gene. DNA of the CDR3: TGTGCCAGCAGCCAAGGGGGTACGCAGTATTTT. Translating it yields CASSQGGTQYF.

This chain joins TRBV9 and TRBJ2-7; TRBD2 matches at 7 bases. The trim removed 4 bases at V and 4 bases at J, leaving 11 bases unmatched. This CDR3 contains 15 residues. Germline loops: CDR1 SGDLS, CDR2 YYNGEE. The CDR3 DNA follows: TGTGCCAGCAGCCGGGGTGGGAGGGCCTTGTACGAGCAGTACTTC. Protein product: CASSRGGRALYEQYF. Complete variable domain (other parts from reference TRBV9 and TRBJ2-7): DSGVTQTPKHLITATGQRVTLRCSPRSGDLSVYWYQQSLDQGLQFLIQYYNGEERAKGNILERFSAQQFPDLHSELNLSSLELGDSALYFCASSRGGRALYEQYFGPGTRLTVT.

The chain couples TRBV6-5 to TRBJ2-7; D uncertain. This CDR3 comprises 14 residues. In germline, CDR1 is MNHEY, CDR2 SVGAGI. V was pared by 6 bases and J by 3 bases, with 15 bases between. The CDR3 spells CASSLGESGYEQYF. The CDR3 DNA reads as TGTGCCAGCAGCTTGGGCGAGTCGGGCTACGAGCAGTACTTC.

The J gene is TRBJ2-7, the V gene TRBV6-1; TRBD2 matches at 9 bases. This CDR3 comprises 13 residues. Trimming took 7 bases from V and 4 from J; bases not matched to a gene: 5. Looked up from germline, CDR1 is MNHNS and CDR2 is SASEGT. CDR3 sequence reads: CASKLAGRYEQYF. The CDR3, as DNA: TGTGCCAGCAAGCTAGCGGGACGATACGAGCAGTACTTC.

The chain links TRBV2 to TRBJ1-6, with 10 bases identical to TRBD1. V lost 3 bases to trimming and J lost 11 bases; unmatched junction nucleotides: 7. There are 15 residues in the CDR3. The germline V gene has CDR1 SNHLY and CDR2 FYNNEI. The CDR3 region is CASSEGQGNVTPLHF. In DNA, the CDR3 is TGTGCCAGCAGTGAGGGACAGGGGAACGTGACACCCCTCCACTTT.

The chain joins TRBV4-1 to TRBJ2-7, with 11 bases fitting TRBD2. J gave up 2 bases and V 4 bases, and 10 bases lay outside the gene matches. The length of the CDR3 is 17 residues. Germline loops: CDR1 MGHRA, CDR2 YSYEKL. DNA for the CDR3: TGCGCCAGCAGCCTACTTTGGACTAGCGGGTTCCCCTACGAGCAGTACTTC. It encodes CASSLLWTSGFPYEQYF.

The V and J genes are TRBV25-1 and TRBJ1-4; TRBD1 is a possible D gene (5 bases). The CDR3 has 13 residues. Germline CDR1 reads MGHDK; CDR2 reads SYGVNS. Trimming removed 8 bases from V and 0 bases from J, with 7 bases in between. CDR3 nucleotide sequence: TGTGCCAGCGGGGCTGCAACTAATGAAAAACTGTTTTTT. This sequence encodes CASGAATNEKLFF.

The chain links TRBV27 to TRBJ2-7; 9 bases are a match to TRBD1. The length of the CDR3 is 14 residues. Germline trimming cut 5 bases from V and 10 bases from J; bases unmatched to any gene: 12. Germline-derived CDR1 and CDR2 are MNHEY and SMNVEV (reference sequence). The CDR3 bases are TGTGCCAGCAGTCCGGGAAGTACAGGGGGCGAACAGTACTTC. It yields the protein CASSPGSTGGEQYF.

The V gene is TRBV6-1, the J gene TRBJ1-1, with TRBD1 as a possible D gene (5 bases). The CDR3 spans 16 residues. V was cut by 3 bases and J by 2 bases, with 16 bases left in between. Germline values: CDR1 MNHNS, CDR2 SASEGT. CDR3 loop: CASSEGVGRINTEAFF. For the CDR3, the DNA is TGTGCCAGCAGTGAGGGGGTTGGGAGAATCAACACTGAAGCTTTCTTT.

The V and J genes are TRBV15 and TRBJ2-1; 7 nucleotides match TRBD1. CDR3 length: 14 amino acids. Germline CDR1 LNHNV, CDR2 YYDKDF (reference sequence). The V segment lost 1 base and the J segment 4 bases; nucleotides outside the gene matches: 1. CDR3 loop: CATSRGGQYNEQFF. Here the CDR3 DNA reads TGTGCCACCAGCAGAGGGGGACAGTACAATGAGCAGTTCTTC.

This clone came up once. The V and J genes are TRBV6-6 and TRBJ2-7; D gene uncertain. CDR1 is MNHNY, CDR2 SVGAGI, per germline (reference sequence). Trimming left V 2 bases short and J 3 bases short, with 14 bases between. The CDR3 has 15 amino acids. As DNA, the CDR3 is TGTGCCAGCAGTTACGGCCCGAACCCAAACTACGAGCAGTACTTC. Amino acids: CASSYGPNPNYEQYF.

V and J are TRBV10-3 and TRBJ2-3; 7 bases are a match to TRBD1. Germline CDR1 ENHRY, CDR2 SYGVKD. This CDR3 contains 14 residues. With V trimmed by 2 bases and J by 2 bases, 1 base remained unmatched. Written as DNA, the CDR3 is TGTGCCATCAGTGAGGGACAGGTCACAGATACGCAGTATTTT. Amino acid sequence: CAISEGQVTDTQYF.